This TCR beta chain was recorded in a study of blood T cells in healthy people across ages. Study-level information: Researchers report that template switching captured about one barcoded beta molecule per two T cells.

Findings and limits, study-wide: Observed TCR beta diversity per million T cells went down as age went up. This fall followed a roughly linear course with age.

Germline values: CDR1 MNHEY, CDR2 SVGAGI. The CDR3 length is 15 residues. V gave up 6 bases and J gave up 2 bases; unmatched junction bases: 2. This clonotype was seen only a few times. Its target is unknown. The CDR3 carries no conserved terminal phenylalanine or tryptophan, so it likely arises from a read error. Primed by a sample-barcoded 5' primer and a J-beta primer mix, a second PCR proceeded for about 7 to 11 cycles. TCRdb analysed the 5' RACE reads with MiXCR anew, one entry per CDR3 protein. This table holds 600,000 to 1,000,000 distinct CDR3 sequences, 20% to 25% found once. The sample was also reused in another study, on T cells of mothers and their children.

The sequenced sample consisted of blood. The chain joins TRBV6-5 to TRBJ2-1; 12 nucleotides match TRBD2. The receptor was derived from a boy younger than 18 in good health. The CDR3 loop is CASSRTSGAYNEQFS. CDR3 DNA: TGTGCCAGCAGCCGGACTAGCGGGGCCTACAATGAGCAGTTCTCC.